This T cell receptor beta chain was sequenced for a study of radiation and T cells in renal cell carcinoma. The time point here: blood 4 weeks post-SBRT, at nephrectomy. Treatment of the sample: 15 Gy SBRT to primary tumor, nephrectomy 4 weeks later. The assay was immunoSEQ multiplex PCR, and TCRdb's table has in-frame clones only and misses some. The data show about 100,000 clones, 70% to 85% seen once. Trimming cost V 5 bases and J 8 bases, with 15 bases left between them. This CDR3 contains 13 residues. Germline values: CDR1 SGHAT, CDR2 FQNNGV. This clonotype originated in a man aged 60-69 years with renal cell carcinoma. V gene TRBV11-2 combines with J gene TRBJ1-1; no reliable D call. The sequences come from blood, collected from a patient whose treatment included radiotherapy and nephrectomy. The DNA of the CDR3 is TGTGCCAGCAGCCGCCCCGGGGTATTGGAAGCTTTCTTT. It specifies CASSRPGVLEAFF.